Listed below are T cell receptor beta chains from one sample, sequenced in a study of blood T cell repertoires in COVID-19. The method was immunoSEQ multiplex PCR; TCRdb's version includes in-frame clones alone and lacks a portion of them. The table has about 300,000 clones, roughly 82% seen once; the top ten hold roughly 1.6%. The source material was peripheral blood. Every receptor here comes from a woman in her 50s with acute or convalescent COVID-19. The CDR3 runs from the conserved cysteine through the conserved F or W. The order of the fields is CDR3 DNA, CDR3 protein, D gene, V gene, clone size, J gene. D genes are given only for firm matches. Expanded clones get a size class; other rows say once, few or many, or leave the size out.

TGTGCCAGCAGATCAGGGGTGAAGCAGTACTTC,CASRSGVKQYF,-,TRBV11-2,-,TRBJ2-7
TGTGCCAGCAGTGAAATCTCCGGGACAGACTATGGCTACACCTTC,CASSEISGTDYGYTF,TRBD1,TRBV2,-,TRBJ1-2
TGTGCCTGGAGTCTTGGGGGCTCGGGCTCTGGAAACACCATATATTTT,CAWSLGGSGSGNTIYF,-,TRBV30,-,TRBJ1-3
TGTGCCAGCAGCCCCCACGGGACCTACGAGCAGTACTTC,CASSPHGTYEQYF,-,TRBV7-2,-,TRBJ2-7
TGTGCCAGCAGTTACCGGCGGAGCGGGGAGACCCAGTACTTC,CASSYRRSGETQYF,-,TRBV6-2/TRBV6-3,-,TRBJ2-5
TGTGCCAGCAGAGACAGGGGATTCACTGAAGCTTTCTTT,CASRDRGFTEAFF,TRBD1,TRBV28,-,TRBJ1-1
TGTGCCAGCAGCCAAGAAGACAGAGGACTAGCGGGAGTTAGCACAGATACGCAGTATTTT,CASSQEDRGLAGVSTDTQYF,TRBD2,TRBV14,once,TRBJ2-3
TGCGCCAGCAGCTTGATAGCGGGAGCTGATACGCAGTATTTT,CASSLIAGADTQYF,TRBD2,TRBV5-1,once,TRBJ2-3
TGTGCCAGCAGCTTGGGACAGGGAGAGAACACTGAAGCTTTCTTT,CASSLGQGENTEAFF,TRBD1,TRBV5-5,-,TRBJ1-1
TGTGCCAGCTCACAGGGGTCCTATAATTCACCCCTCCACTTT,CASSQGSYNSPLHF,TRBD1,TRBV2,-,TRBJ1-6